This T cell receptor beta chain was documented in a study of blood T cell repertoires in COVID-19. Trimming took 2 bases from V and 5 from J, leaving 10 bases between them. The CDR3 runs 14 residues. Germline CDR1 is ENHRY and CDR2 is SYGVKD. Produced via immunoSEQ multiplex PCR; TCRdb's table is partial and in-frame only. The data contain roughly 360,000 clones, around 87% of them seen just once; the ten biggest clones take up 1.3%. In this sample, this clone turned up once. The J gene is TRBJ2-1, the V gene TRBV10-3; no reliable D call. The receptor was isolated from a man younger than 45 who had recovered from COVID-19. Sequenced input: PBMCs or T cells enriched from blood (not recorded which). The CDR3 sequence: CAISERQANNEQFF. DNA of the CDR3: TGTGCCATCAGTGAGCGCCAGGCTAACAATGAGCAGTTCTTC.